A selection of T cell receptor beta chains follows, all from one sample in a study of radiotherapy plus CTLA-4 blockade in lung cancer. Produced via immunoSEQ multiplex PCR; TCRdb's table is partial and in-frame only. Of 70,000 to 90,000 clones listed, about 88% are singletons. The sequences come from peripheral blood, collected from a patient treated with radiotherapy plus ipilimumab. These TCRs come from a human donor with non-small cell lung cancer who had stable disease on radiotherapy plus ipilimumab. CDR3s include the opening cysteine and the closing phenylalanine or tryptophan. D genes are given only for firm matches. Expanded clones get a size class; other rows say once, few or many, or leave the size out.

.	.	TRBV18	TRBJ2-3	12	TGTGCCAGCTCCCCCAGGACAGATACGCAGTATTTT	CASSPRTDTQYF
few	.	TRBV5-4	TRBJ1-2	12	TGTGCCAGCAGCTTGATGGACCAAGGCTACACCTTC	CASSLMDQGYTF
.	TRBD1	TRBV7-8	TRBJ1-3	16	TGTGCCAGCAGAAGAACCGGGACAGGGTCTGGAAACACCATATATTTT	CASRRTGTGSGNTIYF
.	.	TRBV7-6	TRBJ2-3	17	TGTGCCAGCAGCACCCCGGAGGGCGGGAATAGCACAGATACGCAGTATTTT	CASSTPEGGNSTDTQYF
.	TRBD2	TRBV30	TRBJ2-5	16	TGTGCCTGGAGTGGGGCTGTGGGCGGGAGAGGGGAGACCCAGTACTTC	CAWSGAVGGRGETQYF
.	TRBD1	TRBV7-3	TRBJ2-7	15	TGTGCCAGCAGCTTTGGGACAGGGTCCACCTACGAGCAGTACTTC	CASSFGTGSTYEQYF
once	.	TRBV10-1	TRBJ1-1	13	TGCGCCAGCCCTGGACAGCTGAACACTGAAGCTTTCTTT	CASPGQLNTEAFF
few	.	TRBV4-2	TRBJ2-5	16	TGTGCCAGCAGCCCACGTAGGGACGACCAAGGAGAGACCCAGTACTTC	CASSPRRDDQGETQYF
.	.	TRBV28	TRBJ1-5	14	TGTGCCAGCAGTTTGCAGGAGATCAATCAGCCCCAGCATTTT	CASSLQEINQPQHF
.	TRBD1	TRBV5-1	TRBJ2-1	16	TGCGCCAGCAGCTCCGTCTACAGGGGGCTCAACAATGAGCAGTTCTTC	CASSSVYRGLNNEQFF
.	.	TRBV6-5	TRBJ1-4	15	TGTGCCAGCAGTTACTCGGCGGGGAGAAAGGAAAAACTGTTTTTT	CASSYSAGRKEKLFF
.	.	TRBV15	TRBJ2-7	16	TGTGCCACCAGCAGGCCCCGGGCCCTTGGGTCCTACGAGCAGTACTTC	CATSRPRALGSYEQYF
few	TRBD1	TRBV19	TRBJ2-7	14	TGTGCCAGTAGTATTACGACAGGGGAGTACGAGCAGTACTTC	CASSITTGEYEQYF
once	.	TRBV5-4	TRBJ2-3	15	TGTGCCAGCAGCTTGGATTCCGGGAGCACAGATACGCAGTATTTT	CASSLDSGSTDTQYF
.	.	TRBV7-3	TRBJ2-1	13	TGTGCCAGCAGCTTATCCCTGCAAAATGAGCAGTTCTTC	CASSLSLQNEQFF
.	.	TRBV18	TRBJ1-4	15	TGTGCCAGCTCACCACAACAGGGCGAAAGTGAAAAACTGTTTTTT	CASSPQQGESEKLFF
.	.	TRBV7-9	TRBJ2-2	12	TGTGCCTACTCCAGGGGCACCGGGGAGCTGTTTTTT	CAYSRGTGELFF
.	.	TRBV5-6	TRBJ2-5	15	TGTGCCAGCAGCTTGCCTGGACTGGGTCAAGAGACCCAGTACTTC	CASSLPGLGQETQYF
.	TRBD2	TRBV19	TRBJ2-6	16	TGTGCCAGTAGTTCTTTCGGGGGGGCTGGGGCCAACGTCCTGACTTTC	CASSSFGGAGANVLTF
.	.	TRBV28	TRBJ2-7	13	TGTGCCAGCAGTCCCACGATTGGCCTCGAGCAGTACTTC	CASSPTIGLEQYF
.	TRBD1	TRBV18	TRBJ2-5	14	TGTGCCAGCTCACCACAAGGGGGCTGGAAGACCCAGTACTTC	CASSPQGGWKTQYF
.	.	TRBV28	TRBJ1-1	11	TGTGCCAGCAGTTTACCCCCCAAAGCTTTCTTT	CASSLPPKAFF
.	TRBD1	TRBV19	TRBJ1-1	14	TGTGCCAGTAGTATGGAGGTACAGGGGACTGAAGCTTTCTTT	CASSMEVQGTEAFF
once	TRBD2	TRBV19	TRBJ2-7	13	TGTGCCAGTAGTAGGGGGGGGATCTACGAGCAGTACTTC	CASSRGGIYEQYF
.	.	TRBV29-1	TRBJ1-4	16	TGCAGCGTTGAAGATCTTAGCCGGGAAACTAATGAAAAACTGTTTTTT	CSVEDLSRETNEKLFF
few	.	TRBV28	TRBJ1-1	11	TGTGCCAGCCGGGGGGACCGTGAAGCTTTCTTT	CASRGDREAFF
.	.	TRBV28	TRBJ1-1	12	TGTGCCAGCAGCCAAGGGCCCCTTTCTGCTTTCTTT	CASSQGPLSAFF
.	.	TRBV30	TRBJ2-4	15	TGTGCCTGGAGTCTGCCTTGGGGGGACGGAAACATTCAGTACTTC	CAWSLPWGDGNIQYF
.	.	TRBV30	TRBJ2-3	13	TGTGCCTGGAGTTGGGCAGGCCAGGATACGCAGTATTTT	CAWSWAGQDTQYF
.	.	TRBV6-1	TRBJ2-1	14	TGTGCCAGCAGTGAAGTGGATAGACGCAATGAGCAGTTCTTC	CASSEVDRRNEQFF
.	TRBD1	TRBV18	TRBJ1-3	19	TGTGCCAGCTCACCATCTTTCGGACAGGGGGCTCGGCGAGGAAACACCATATATTTT	CASSPSFGQGARRGNTIYF
.	TRBD1	TRBV9	TRBJ2-7	15	TGTGCCAGCAGCCCCCGAGGGACAGGGGGCGACGAGCAGTACTTC	CASSPRGTGGDEQYF
.	TRBD1	TRBV7-9	TRBJ1-6	14	TGTGCCAGCAGCAAACAGGGGGCAAATTCACCCCTCCACTTT	CASSKQGANSPLHF
.	.	TRBV7-9	TRBJ1-5	14	TGTGCCAGCAGCAGCTCGGGAGAGAATCAGCCCCAGCATTTT	CASSSSGENQPQHF
few	.	TRBV7-8	TRBJ2-3	17	TGTGCCAGCAGCTTTGGTTCGGGACGGACTAGCACAGATACGCAGTATTTT	CASSFGSGRTSTDTQYF
.	TRBD1	TRBV14	TRBJ2-3	13	TGTGCCAGCAGCCCAGGGGGCCCAGATACGCAGTATTTT	CASSPGGPDTQYF
.	.	TRBV28	TRBJ1-5	12	TGTGCCAGCAGGGGGAACAGGTTCTCCCAGCATTTT	CASRGNRFSQHF
.	TRBD2	TRBV30	TRBJ2-1	13	TGTGCCTGGTCAGTGCGGGAGTTCGATGAGCAGTTCTTC	CAWSVREFDEQFF
.	.	TRBV7-3	TRBJ2-2	17	TGTGCCAGCAGCTTAACCCGCGCTAGCGCTAACACCGGGGAGCTGTTTTTT	CASSLTRASANTGELFF
.	.	TRBV5-6	TRBJ1-1	15	TGTGCCAGCAGCGGTCTAGCAGTCCTGAACACTGAAGCTTTCTTT	CASSGLAVLNTEAFF
few	.	TRBV6-1	TRBJ1-1	15	TGTGCCAGCAGTCACCCGGGGGGCGGGGTCACTGAAGCTTTCTTT	CASSHPGGGVTEAFF
.	TRBD1	TRBV30	TRBJ1-1	13	TGTGCCTGGAGTGGGGCACAGGGGGCGCGAACTTTCTTT	CAWSGAQGARTFF